The TCR beta chain under discussion was sequenced for a study of neoadjuvant nivolumab and ipilimumab in lung cancer. Overall study findings and caveats: Only two of four nivolumab-treated tumors gained richness and clonality by surgery. TCR richness and clonality were higher in tumors than adjacent uninvolved lung. Resected-tumor TCR richness correlated positively with pretherapy blood richness.

The repertoire was sequenced with immunoSEQ multiplex PCR; TCRdb's copy has only in-frame clones and lacks some. The data contain 10,000 to 15,000 clones, 95% of them singletons. Trimming pared 11 bases from V and 2 bases from J, leaving 18 bases between. CDR3 length: 14 residues. The germline V gene encodes CDR1 ENHRY and CDR2 SYGVKD. As to this clone: Antigen: not known.

The source was peripheral blood, collected after neoadjuvant nivolumab, alone or with ipilimumab, at or shortly before surgery. This TCR derives from an adult with non-small cell lung cancer. This chain uses TRBV10-3 with TRBJ1-1; tentatively, D is TRBD1 (6 bases). CDR3 nucleotides: TGTGCCGGCAGGCCGGGGACACATAACACTGAAGCTTTCTTT. Encoded protein: CAGRPGTHNTEAFF.